This TCR beta chain stems from a study of a mutant IDH1 vaccine in newly diagnosed glioma. Time point defined: week 23, last vaccination. One vaccine dose held 300 ug of mutant IDH1 20-mer peptide and came with topical imiquimod. With respect to this clone: Its antigen is not known.

Using immunoSEQ multiplex PCR, the repertoire was profiled, and TCRdb retains in-frame clones only, with some absent. The sample lists 52,000 or so clones, roughly 80% occurring once. Trimming left V 0 bases short and J 8 bases short, with 14 bases between. CDR1 is SGDLS, CDR2 YYNGEE, per germline. The CDR3 runs 14 residues. The sequence derives from a man aged 40-55 years with glioma. The chain couples TRBV9 to TRBJ1-2; D remains unclear. This specimen consisted of PBMCs, obtained from a glioma patient whose treatment included an IDH1 peptide vaccine. CDR3 sequence (DNA): TGTGCCAGCAGCGTAGAGGCGGGGTTAACGGGCTACACCTTC. Its protein product is CASSVEAGLTGYTF.